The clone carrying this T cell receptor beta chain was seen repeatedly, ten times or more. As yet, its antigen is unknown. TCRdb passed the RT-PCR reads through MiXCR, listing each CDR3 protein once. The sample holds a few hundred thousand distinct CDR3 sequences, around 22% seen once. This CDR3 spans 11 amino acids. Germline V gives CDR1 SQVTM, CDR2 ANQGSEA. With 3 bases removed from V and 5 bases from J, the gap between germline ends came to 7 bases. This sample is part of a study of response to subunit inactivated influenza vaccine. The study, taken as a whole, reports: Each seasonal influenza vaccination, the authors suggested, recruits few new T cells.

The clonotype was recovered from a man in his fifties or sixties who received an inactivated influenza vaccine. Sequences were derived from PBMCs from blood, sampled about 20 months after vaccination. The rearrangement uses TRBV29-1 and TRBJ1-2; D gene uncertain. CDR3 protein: CSVERPYGYTF. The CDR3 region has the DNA TGCAGCGTTGAGCGGCCGTATGGCTACACCTTC.